These 19 T cell receptor beta chains share one sample of origin, sequenced in a study of T-cell reconstitution after alpha-beta-depleted transplantation in children. The authors prepared the TCRbeta library with unique molecular identifiers. TCRdb redid the calling of the PCR reads with MiXCR, one entry per CDR3 protein. The table lists roughly 66,000 distinct CDR3 sequences, 4.9% of them singletons. Source: PBMCs, mostly from graft donor cells, taken 180 days after TCRalphabeta/CD19-depleted stem cell transplant. The receptors were gathered from a boy under two years old who had a stem cell transplant for acute myeloid leukemia, so the T cells may come from the graft donor.

In this sample, this clonotype turned up many times. The chain is built from TRBV23-1 and TRBJ2-7; possible D gene TRBD1, 7 bases. TRBV23-1 is flagged as an ORF with uncertain function. Trimming took off 8 bases at V and 5 bases at J, with 22 bases between the two ends. The CDR3 has 15 amino acids. The CDR3 here is CASPKVEGAKDEQYV. Here the CDR3 DNA reads TGCGCCAGCCCTAAGGTGGAGGGGGCAAAGGACGAGCAGTACGTC.

This clonotype was recorded at least ten times. The genes are TRBV15 and TRBJ1-3, with TRBD1 matching 7 bases. V dropped 0 bases and J dropped 0; count of bases not matched to a gene: 11. The CDR3 has 19 amino acids. Germline assignment: CDR1 LNHNV and CDR2 YYDKDF (reference sequence). The CDR3 spells CATSRDWVLQGLSGNTIYF. In DNA form, the CDR3 reads TGTGCCACCAGCAGAGATTGGGTTCTACAGGGGCTCTCTGGAAACACCATATATTTT. The complete variable domain, with remaining parts taken from reference TRBV15 and TRBJ1-3, reads DAMVIQNPRYQVTQFGKPVTLSCSQTLNHNVMYWYQQKSSQAPKLLFHYYDKDFNNEADTPDNFQSRRPNTSFCFLDIRSPGLGDTAMYLCATSRDWVLQGLSGNTIYFGEGSWLTVV.

This clonotype has at least ten counts. This chain uses TRBV7-3 with TRBJ2-7; D is unresolved. CDR3 length: 13 residues. CDR1 and CDR2 (germline): SGHTA, FQGTGA. Trimming left V 0 bases short and J 5 bases short, with 8 bases between. CDR3 sequence: CASSLTPANEQYF. For the CDR3, the DNA is TGTGCCAGCAGCTTAACGCCGGCGAACGAGCAGTACTTC.

This clonotype was observed many times. The rearrangement links TRBV28 to TRBJ1-5; unclear D gene. Trimming took off 7 bases at V and 7 bases at J, with 11 bases between the two ends. The germline V gene has CDR1 MDHEN and CDR2 SYDVKM. CDR3 size: 12 residues. CDR3 DNA: TGTGCCAGCATGAGGAGACGGCAGCCCCAGCATTTT. Its protein product is CASMRRRQPQHF. The full variable domain, its missing parts supplied by reference TRBV28 and TRBJ1-5, is DVKVTQSSRYLVKRTGEKVFLECVQDMDHENMFWYRQDPGLGLRLIYFSYDVKMKEKGDIPEGYSVSREKKERFSLILESASTNQTSMYLCASMRRRQPQHFGDGTRLSIL.

The table lists this clonotype with many counts. The chain couples TRBV4-3 to TRBJ2-4; 11 positions agree with TRBD1. The junction had 2 bases not matched to a gene; V was cut back by 1 base and J by 6 bases. Per germline, CDR1 LGHNA and CDR2 YSLEER. The CDR3 is made up of 15 amino acids. The CDR3 nucleotides read TGCGCCAGCAGCCAAGGGACAGGGGGCGGAAACATTCAGTACTTC. This gives the protein CASSQGTGGGNIQYF.

This clonotype was observed many times. The chain has TRBV9 and TRBJ2-7; 7 positions agree with TRBD2. The junction had 3 bases not matched to a gene; V was cut back by 3 bases and J by 3 bases. This CDR3 spans 13 amino acids. Germline V lookup: CDR1 SGDLS, CDR2 YYNGEE. CDR3 sequence reads: CASSGAGDYEQYF. CDR3 DNA: TGTGCCAGCAGCGGGGCGGGAGACTACGAGCAGTACTTC.

This clonotype was counted ten times or more. V and J are TRBV6-2 or TRBV6-3 and TRBJ2-2; the match to TRBD1 covers 8 bases. The CDR3 covers 17 residues. Germline V gene lookup returns CDR1 MNHEY and CDR2 SVGEGT. V trimming: 0 bases; J trimming: 4 bases; junction bases outside the gene matches: 7. The CDR3 bases are TGTGCCAGCAGTTACTCACCCGGACAGGGAAGCACCGGGGAGCTGTTTTTT. This sequence encodes CASSYSPGQGSTGELFF.

This clonotype was counted at least ten times. This rearrangement joins TRBV4-1 to TRBJ1-4; tentatively, D is TRBD1 (5 bases). The CDR3 runs 14 residues. Germline V gene data show CDR1 as MGHRA and CDR2 as YSYEKL. V shed 9 bases and J shed 0 bases, with 11 bases lying between them. CDR3 loop: CASSTDTTNEKLFF. DNA for the CDR3: TGCGCCAGTTCGACAGATACAACTAATGAAAAACTGTTTTTT.

In this sample, this clonotype turned up many times. V usage is TRBV6-5 and J usage is TRBJ1-5, with D possibly TRBD1 on 5 matching bases. Trimming left V 0 bases short and J 4 bases short, with 10 bases between. The germline V gene encodes CDR1 MNHEY and CDR2 SVGAGI. CDR3 length: 15 amino acids. The CDR3 here is CASSYSWKGNQPQHF. The CDR3 DNA reads as TGTGCCAGCAGTTACTCGTGGAAGGGGAATCAGCCCCAGCATTTT.

This clonotype was recorded many times. The genes are TRBV4-3 and TRBJ2-5, with D perhaps TRBD1 (5 bases). Germline V gives CDR1 LGHNA, CDR2 YSLEER. The CDR3 is 14 residues long. The V gene lost 0 bases and the J gene lost 5 bases, with 10 bases spanning the gap. This chain's CDR3 is CASSQEWGWETQYF. The CDR3 nucleotides are TGCGCCAGCAGCCAAGAGTGGGGCTGGGAGACCCAGTACTTC.

In this sample, this clonotype turned up many times. The chain uses TRBV2 and TRBJ2-1; perhaps D is TRBD1 or TRBD2 (5 bases each). The CDR3 length is 10 residues. CDR1 and CDR2 from the germline V gene are SNHLY and FYNNEI. V lost 8 bases and J lost 8, with 7 bases in between. In DNA form, the CDR3 reads TGTGCCAGCTGGGGGTATGAGCAGTTCTTC. It is translated as CASWGYEQFF.

This clonotype was picked up many times. Its ends do not fully match the called genes, so a read error is possible. The J gene is TRBJ1-2, the V gene TRBV5-5; D is possibly TRBD1 (6 bases). This CDR3 comprises 15 residues. Looked up from germline, CDR1 is SGHKS and CDR2 is YYEKEE (reference sequence). The CDR3 DNA reads TGTGCCAGCAGCTTGGCAGGGGCCCTTTACTATGCCTACACCTTC. This codes for CASSLAGALYYAYTF.

This clonotype came up many times. This chain connects TRBV5-1 to TRBJ1-6; TRBD1 agrees at 7 bases. Germline V gene data show CDR1 as SGHRS and CDR2 as YFSETQ. V dropped 2 bases and J dropped 8; count of bases not matched to a gene: 4. The CDR3 has 14 amino acids. CDR3: CASSFQGTDSPLHF. In DNA form, the CDR3 reads TGCGCCAGCAGCTTCCAGGGGACAGATTCACCCCTCCACTTT.

At least ten counts were recorded for this clonotype. This chain joins TRBV12-3 or TRBV12-4 and TRBJ2-2; 15 bases fit TRBD2. This CDR3 has 18 amino acids. Germline trimming cut 6 bases from V and 4 bases from J; bases unmatched to any gene: 9. CDR3 sequence reads: CASRGLAGGQGITGELFF. Written as DNA, the CDR3 is TGTGCCAGCAGAGGACTAGCGGGGGGGCAAGGTATCACCGGGGAGCTGTTTTTT.

This clonotype was seen repeatedly, ten times or more. The genes are TRBV20-1 and TRBJ2-1, with TRBD2 identical over 11 bases. The germline gives CDR1 DFQATT, CDR2 SNEGSKA (reference sequence). Trimming cost V 5 bases and J 12 bases; bases outside gene matches: 3. The CDR3 is made up of 11 amino acids. This chain's CDR3 is CSASGLAGQFF. The CDR3 region has the DNA TGCAGTGCTTCTGGACTAGCGGGGCAGTTCTTC.

This clonotype has at least ten counts. The chain couples TRBV5-1 to TRBJ2-3, with 10 bases matching TRBD2. Germline lookup yields CDR1 SGHRS and CDR2 YFSETQ. The CDR3 covers 15 residues. V dropped 4 bases and J dropped 1; count of bases not matched to a gene: 3. CDR3 residues: CASSPGLAGTDTQYF. DNA for the CDR3: TGCGCCAGCAGCCCCGGACTAGCGGGCACAGATACGCAGTATTTT. The full variable domain, completed using reference TRBV5-1 and TRBJ2-3, is KAGVTQTPRYLIKTRGQQVTLSCSPISGHRSVSWYQQTPGQGLQFLFEYFSETQRNKGNFPGRFSGRQFSNSRSEMNVSTLELGDSALYLCASSPGLAGTDTQYFGPGTRLTVL.

This clonotype occurred many times. This may be a read error: a much more frequent sequence differs by one nucleotide. V usage is TRBV20-1 and J usage is TRBJ2-7; tentatively, D is TRBD1 or TRBD2 (5 bases each). The CDR3 consists of 15 residues. The germline gives CDR1 DFQATT, CDR2 SNEGSKA (reference sequence). Written as DNA, the CDR3 is TGCTGTGCTAGAGATCTGAGGGGACGGTCCTACGAGCAGTACTTC. It encodes CCARDLRGRSYEQYF.

This clonotype was observed at least ten times. The J gene is TRBJ2-1, the V gene TRBV7-2; D call uncertain. Germline loops: CDR1 SGHTA, CDR2 FQGNSA. This CDR3 has 14 amino acids. Between the trimmed V and J ends, which lost 1 base and 1 base, there was a span of 5 bases. The CDR3 region is CASSLDRSYNEQFF. The CDR3 coding sequence is TGTGCCAGCAGCTTAGACAGATCCTACAATGAGCAGTTCTTC.

This clonotype has only a few counts. The rearrangement uses TRBV6-5 and TRBJ2-7; possibly TRBD2 for D (7 bases). This CDR3 has 18 residues. V gave up 6 bases and J gave up 3 bases, with 27 bases separating them. CDR1 MNHEY and CDR2 SVGAGI come from the germline V gene. CDR3 nucleotides: TGTGCCAGCAGCGGGAACAGGGAGGGAGGGCGGGGCTACTACGAGCAGTACTTC. Amino acids: CASSGNREGGRGYYEQYF.